Presented here are 9 T cell receptor beta chains from one specimen sequenced in a study of regulatory T cells in long-lasting Graves disease. Library construction for TCR beta used iRepertoire HTBI primers and Arm-PCR of CDR3 regions. TCRdb independently ran MiXCR on the multiplex PCR reads; one entry per CDR3 protein. The data show roughly 500,000 distinct CDR3 sequences, roughly 12% seen once. Time point: newly diagnosed GD, antithyroid drugs for less than 3 months. From RNA extracted from PBMCs, the TCR library was made. The same data also went into a second study, on T cells in Graves' hyperthyroidism and ophthalmopathy.

This material consisted of peripheral blood mononuclear cells (PBMCs), taken at new diagnosis, from a patient treated with antithyroid drugs. The receptors were sampled from a man between 25 and 39 years old with Graves disease.

Many counts were recorded for this clonotype. This chain links TRBV11-2 with TRBJ2-2; 7 positions match TRBD2. The CDR3 extends over 17 amino acids. Trimming removed 2 bases from V and 1 base from J; junction bases left unmatched: 7. In germline, CDR1 is SGHAT, CDR2 FQNNGV. CDR3 residues: CASSLMLASGNTGELFF. DNA for the CDR3: TGTGCCAGCAGCTTAATGTTGGCTAGCGGGAACACCGGGGAGCTGTTTTTT.

This clonotype was counted at least ten times. J is TRBJ2-1 and V is TRBV7-3; D gene ambiguous. This CDR3 spans 13 amino acids. Germline-derived CDR1 and CDR2 are SGHTA and FQGTGA. The V and J ends lost 4 bases and 6 bases respectively, with 10 bases between them. CDR3 coding DNA: TGTGCCAGCAGCTCCGAGATTTCCAATGAGCAGTTCTTC. Translated: CASSSEISNEQFF.

This clonotype was recorded only once. This chain joins TRBV10-3 and TRBJ2-3; D uncertain. V shed 8 bases and J shed 3 bases, with 9 bases lying between them. Germline V gene lookup returns CDR1 ENHRY and CDR2 SYGVKD. The CDR3 consists of 12 residues. CDR3 nucleotides: TGTGCCATCGCCCCGACGACAGATACGCAGTATTTT. This codes for CAIAPTTDTQYF.

This clonotype was counted many times. J is TRBJ1-3 and V is TRBV7-9; no reliable D call. From germline, CDR1 is SEHNR and CDR2 FQNEAQ (reference sequence). Trimming shortened V by 1 base and J by 4 bases, and 5 bases separated the two germline ends. The CDR3 has 13 residues. CDR3 loop: CASSLEGGNTIYF. CDR3 nucleotides: TGTGCCAGCAGCTTAGAAGGGGGAAACACCATATATTTT.

This clonotype was counted ten times or more. The genes are TRBV19 and TRBJ2-7; D not certain. The CDR3 is 14 residues long. V was cut by 5 bases and J by 1 base, with 12 bases left in between. Germline assignment: CDR1 LNHDA and CDR2 SQIVND (reference sequence). Here the CDR3 reads CASSPRAVSYEQYF. The CDR3 nucleotides read TGTGCCAGTAGTCCTCGCGCCGTATCCTACGAGCAGTACTTC.

This clonotype was detected ten times or more. The rearrangement uses TRBV12-3 or TRBV12-4 and TRBJ1-4; perhaps TRBD1 as D (6 bases). The V gene lost 6 bases and the J gene lost 5 bases, with 16 bases spanning the gap. CDR3 length equals 15 residues. CDR3 nucleotides: TGTGCCAGCAGCTCCGGACAGAGCCGGAATGAAAAACTGTTTTTT. This gives the protein CASSSGQSRNEKLFF.

This rearrangement joins TRBV7-9 to TRBJ2-1, with D unclear. The CDR3 loop spans 12 amino acids. Germline V gene lookup returns CDR1 SEHNR and CDR2 FQNEAQ (reference sequence). V was cut by 5 bases and J by 10 bases, with 12 bases left in between. The CDR3 DNA reads TGTGCCAGCAGCCCCCCCTGGGGAGAGCAGTTCTTC. Residues: CASSPPWGEQFF.

This clonotype was found many times. The chain couples TRBV20-1 to TRBJ1-1; D ambiguous. Germline V gives CDR1 DFQATT, CDR2 SNEGSKA (reference sequence). CDR3 size: 15 residues. Trimming removed 0 bases at V and 6 bases at J, with 17 bases between. The CDR3 DNA is TGCAGTGCTAGAGATCAAGCGCAGAATAGGGCTGAAGCTTTCTTT. Its translation: CSARDQAQNRAEAFF.

This clonotype has at least ten counts. The CDR3 DNA sequence: TGTGCCAGCAGCCCTGGGGCCAAGTATGGCTACACCTTC. Translating gives CASSPGAKYGYTF. The chain combines TRBV12-3 or TRBV12-4 with TRBJ1-2; D is possibly TRBD1 (5 bases). The V gene lost 6 bases and the J gene lost 5 bases, with 13 bases spanning the gap. The length of the CDR3 is 13 residues.